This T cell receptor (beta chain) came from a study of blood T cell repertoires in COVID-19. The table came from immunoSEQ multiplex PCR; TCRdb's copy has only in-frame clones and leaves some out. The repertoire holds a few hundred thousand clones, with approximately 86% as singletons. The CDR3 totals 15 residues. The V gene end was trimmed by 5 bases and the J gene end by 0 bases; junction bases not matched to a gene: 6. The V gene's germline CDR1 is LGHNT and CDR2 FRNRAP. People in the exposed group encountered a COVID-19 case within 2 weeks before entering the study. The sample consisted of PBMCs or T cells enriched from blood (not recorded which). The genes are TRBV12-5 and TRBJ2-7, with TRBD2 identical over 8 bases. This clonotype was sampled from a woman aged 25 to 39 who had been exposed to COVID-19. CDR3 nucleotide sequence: TGTGCTAGTGGTCCCATAGCGGGGTACTCCTACGAGCAGTACTTC. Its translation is CASGPIAGYSYEQYF. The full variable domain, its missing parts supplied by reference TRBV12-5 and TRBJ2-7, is DARVTQTPRHKVTEMGQEVTMRCQPILGHNTVFWYRQTMMQGLELLAYFRNRAPLDDSGMPKDRFSAEMPDATLATLKIQPSEPRDSAVYFCASGPIAGYSYEQYFGPGTRLTVT.